Below, 14 T cell receptor beta chains from the same sample are listed, as sequenced in a study of blood T cell repertoires in COVID-19. Some clones are missing from TCRdb's copy, which holds only in-frame ones; the method was immunoSEQ multiplex PCR. The sample has about 190,000 clones, under 90% seen once; the top ten hold 6.7%. Sequenced material: peripheral blood. Receptors were obtained from a man aged 40-49 years with acute or convalescent COVID-19.

The chain employs TRBV7-2 and TRBJ2-3, with 11 positions matching TRBD2. CDR1 is SGHTA, CDR2 FQGNSA, per germline. This CDR3 has 18 amino acids. V trimming: 1 base; J trimming: 0 bases; junction bases outside the gene matches: 6. In DNA, the CDR3 is TGTGCCAGCAGCTTAGGGGCTAGCGGGGGGCCAAGCACAGATACGCAGTATTTT. Translation gives CASSLGASGGPSTDTQYF.

The V call is TRBV2, the J call TRBJ2-1; D is possibly TRBD2 (7 bases). The V gene's germline CDR1 is SNHLY and CDR2 FYNNEI. This CDR3 is built from 14 residues. The ends were cut back, 8 bases at V and 5 bases at J, with 16 bases in the middle. As DNA, the CDR3 is TGTGCCAGCGGGGGGGGGCTAGGTCACAATGAGCAGTTCTTC. This encodes CASGGGLGHNEQFF.

The CDR3 region has the DNA TGTGCCAGCAGCCTAGCGGGGGGACTTAACAATGAGCAGTTCTTC. Translating gives CASSLAGGLNNEQFF. This chain joins TRBV21-1 and TRBJ2-1; the listed D gene, TRBD2, was not tested against the DNA. TRBV21-1 is reported as a pseudogene. The CDR3 covers 15 residues.

This sequence joins TRBV4-2 and TRBJ2-7; the match to TRBD1 covers 10 bases. V shed 4 bases and J 5 bases; nucleotides not matched to a gene: 8. The CDR3 has 15 residues. CDR1 LGHNA and CDR2 YNFKEQ come from the germline V gene. CDR3 DNA sequence: TGTGCCAGCAGCCCTGACAGGGGGCGCGTCCACGAGCAGTACTTC. Amino acids: CASSPDRGRVHEQYF.

The J gene is TRBJ1-4, the V gene TRBV29-1; D is undetermined. V shed 6 bases and J shed 7 bases, with 15 bases lying between them. The CDR3 length is 13 residues. Germline V lookup: CDR1 SQVTM, CDR2 ANQGSEA. The CDR3 sequence is CSVGGTAGEKLFF. CDR3 nucleotide sequence: TGCAGCGTCGGAGGCACCGCGGGTGAAAAACTGTTTTTT.

CDR3 protein: CAWMVGGIEKLFF. The CDR3 DNA sequence: TGTGCCTGGATGGTAGGAGGAATCGAAAAACTGTTTTTT. This rearrangement joins TRBV30 to TRBJ1-4; D is unclear. V dropped 4 bases and J dropped 8 bases, with 14 bases sitting between them. From germline, CDR1 is GTSNPN and CDR2 SVGIG (reference sequence). The CDR3 spans 13 residues.

The chain combines TRBV29-1 with TRBJ1-2; 8 bases are a match to TRBD1. The trim removed 6 bases at V and 3 bases at J, leaving 3 bases unmatched. The germline CDR1 and CDR2 sequences are SQVTM and ANQGSEA. The CDR3 length is 12 residues. In nucleotides, the CDR3 is TGCAGCGTGATGGGACAGGACTATGGCTACACCTTC. Protein sequence: CSVMGQDYGYTF.

The gene calls are TRBV6-5 and TRBJ2-5; 9 bases map to TRBD1. The trim removed 6 bases at V and 0 bases at J, leaving 5 bases unmatched. The CDR3 totals 15 residues. Germline V gene data show CDR1 as MNHEY and CDR2 as SVGAGI. The CDR3 coding sequence is TGTGCCAGCAGCTGGGGACAGGGTTACCAAGAGACCCAGTACTTC. Translated, it gives CASSWGQGYQETQYF.

V gene TRBV2 combines with J gene TRBJ1-5; D is perhaps TRBD1 (5 bases). CDR3 length equals 13 residues. V gave up 5 bases and J gave up 4 bases, with 9 bases separating them. Germline V gives CDR1 SNHLY, CDR2 FYNNEI. DNA for the CDR3: TGTGCCAGCAGTCTTGGACAAAATCAGCCCCAGCATTTT. This sequence encodes CASSLGQNQPQHF.

V and J are TRBV28 and TRBJ2-5; 10 bases are a match to TRBD2. From germline, CDR1 is MDHEN and CDR2 SYDVKM. J was trimmed by 5 bases and V by 3 bases; bases with no gene match: 6. The CDR3 runs to 15 residues. CDR3 sequence (DNA): TGTGCCAGCAGTTTGTTAGCGGGGGGAGGGGAGACCCAGTACTTC. It is translated as CASSLLAGGGETQYF.

The V gene is TRBV12-5, the J gene TRBJ2-2; D is possibly TRBD1 (7 bases). The germline V gene encodes CDR1 LGHNT and CDR2 FRNRAP. The CDR3 contains 20 residues. V lost 6 bases to trimming and J lost 10 bases, with 36 bases between them. CDR3 sequence reads: CASGDLKDHRGRGTRLELFF. Here the CDR3 DNA reads TGTGCTAGTGGCGATCTCAAGGATCACAGGGGACGCGGGACCCGATTGGAGCTGTTTTTT. Full variable domain (missing parts from reference TRBV12-5 and TRBJ2-2): DARVTQTPRHKVTEMGQEVTMRCQPILGHNTVFWYRQTMMQGLELLAYFRNRAPLDDSGMPKDRFSAEMPDATLATLKIQPSEPRDSAVYFCASGDLKDHRGRGTRLELFFGEGSRLTVL.

The chain couples TRBV2 to TRBJ1-2; D may be TRBD1 (5 bases). The germline V gene encodes CDR1 SNHLY and CDR2 FYNNEI. The CDR3 spans 14 residues. The germline V and J ends were trimmed by 3 bases and 1 base, with 9 bases remaining between them. CDR3 protein: CASSEGRNNYGYTF. The CDR3 bases are TGTGCCAGCAGTGAGGGGCGGAATAACTATGGCTACACCTTC.

The chain joins TRBV10-3 to TRBJ2-1; perhaps TRBD1 as D (5 bases). The germline CDR1 and CDR2 sequences are ENHRY and SYGVKD. With 11 bases removed from V and 9 bases from J, the gap between germline ends came to 17 bases. The CDR3 loop spans 12 amino acids. CDR3 residues: CASTRTTGEQFF. In nucleotides, the CDR3 is TGTGCCTCGACGCGAACAACAGGTGAGCAGTTCTTC.

This clone was found once. This rearrangement joins TRBV30 to TRBJ2-7; tentatively, D is TRBD1 (6 bases). Trimming removed 5 bases at V and 1 base at J, with 9 bases between. The CDR3 has 12 residues. Per germline, CDR1 GTSNPN and CDR2 SVGIG (reference sequence). The CDR3 region has the DNA TGTGCCTGGGGGGACATTTCCTACGAGCAGTACTTC. It is translated as CAWGDISYEQYF. Combining the CDR3 with reference TRBV30 and TRBJ2-7 gives the whole variable domain SQTIHQWPATLVQPVGSPLSLECTVEGTSNPNLYWYRQAAGRGLQLLFYSVGIGQISSEVPQNLSASRPQDRQFILSSKKLLLSDSGFYLCAWGDISYEQYFGPGTRLTVT.